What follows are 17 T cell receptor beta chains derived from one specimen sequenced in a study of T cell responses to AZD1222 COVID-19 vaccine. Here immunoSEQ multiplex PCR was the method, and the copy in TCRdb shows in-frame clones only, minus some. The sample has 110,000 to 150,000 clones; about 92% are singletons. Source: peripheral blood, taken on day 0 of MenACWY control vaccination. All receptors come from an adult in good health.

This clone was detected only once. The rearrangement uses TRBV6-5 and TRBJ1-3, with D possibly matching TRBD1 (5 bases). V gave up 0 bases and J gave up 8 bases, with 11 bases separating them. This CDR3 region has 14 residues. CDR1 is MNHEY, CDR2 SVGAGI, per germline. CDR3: CASSYSGRADTIYF. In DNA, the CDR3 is TGTGCCAGCAGTTACTCTGGCAGGGCAGACACCATATATTTT.

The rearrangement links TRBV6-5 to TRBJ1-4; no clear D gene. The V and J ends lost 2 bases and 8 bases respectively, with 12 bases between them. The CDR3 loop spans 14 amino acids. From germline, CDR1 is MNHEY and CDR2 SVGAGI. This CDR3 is CASSYDGRSEKLFF. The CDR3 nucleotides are TGTGCCAGCAGTTACGACGGGCGGTCCGAAAAACTGTTTTTT.

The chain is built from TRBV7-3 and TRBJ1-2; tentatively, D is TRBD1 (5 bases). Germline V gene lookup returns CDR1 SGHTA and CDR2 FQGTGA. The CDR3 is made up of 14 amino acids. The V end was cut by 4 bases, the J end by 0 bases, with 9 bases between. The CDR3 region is CASSSGIANYGYTF. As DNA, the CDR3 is TGTGCCAGCAGCTCAGGGATAGCTAACTATGGCTACACCTTC. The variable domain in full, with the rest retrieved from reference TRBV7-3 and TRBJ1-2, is GAGVSQTPSNKVTEKGKYVELRCDPISGHTALYWYRQSLGQGPEFLIYFQGTGAADDSGLPNDRFFAVRPEGSVSTLKIQRTERGDSAVYLCASSSGIANYGYTFGSGTRLTVV.

DNA of the CDR3: TGTGCCAGCAGTGAAAGAACAGGGGCCGGAGAGACCCAGTACTTC. It encodes CASSERTGAGETQYF. The rearrangement links TRBV2 to TRBJ2-5; 7 nucleotides line up with TRBD1. The CDR3 is 15 residues long. Germline loops: CDR1 SNHLY, CDR2 FYNNEI. The trim removed 2 bases at V and 4 bases at J, leaving 7 bases unmatched.

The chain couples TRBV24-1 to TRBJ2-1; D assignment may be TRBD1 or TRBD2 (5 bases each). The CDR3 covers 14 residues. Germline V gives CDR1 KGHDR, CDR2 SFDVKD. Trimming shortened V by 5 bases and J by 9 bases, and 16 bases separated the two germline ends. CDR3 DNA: TGTGCCACCAGTGCGAGGGGTTCTCGGAGTGAGCAGTTCTTC. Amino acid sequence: CATSARGSRSEQFF.

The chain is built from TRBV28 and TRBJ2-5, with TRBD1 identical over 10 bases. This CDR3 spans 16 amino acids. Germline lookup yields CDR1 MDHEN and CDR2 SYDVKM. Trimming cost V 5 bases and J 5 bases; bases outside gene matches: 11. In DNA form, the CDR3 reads TGTGCCAGCAGTCCATCTGGGACAGGGGTAGGCGAGACCCAGTACTTC. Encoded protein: CASSPSGTGVGETQYF. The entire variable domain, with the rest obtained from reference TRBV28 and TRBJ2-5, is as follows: DVKVTQSSRYLVKRTGEKVFLECVQDMDHENMFWYRQDPGLGLRLIYFSYDVKMKEKGDIPEGYSVSREKKERFSLILESASTNQTSMYLCASSPSGTGVGETQYFGPGTRLLVL.

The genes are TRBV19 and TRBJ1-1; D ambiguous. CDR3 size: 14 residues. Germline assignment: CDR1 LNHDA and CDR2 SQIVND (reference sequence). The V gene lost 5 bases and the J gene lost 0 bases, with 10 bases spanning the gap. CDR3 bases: TGTGCCAGTAGTCCGCGGTCCCTGAACACTGAAGCTTTCTTT. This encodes CASSPRSLNTEAFF.

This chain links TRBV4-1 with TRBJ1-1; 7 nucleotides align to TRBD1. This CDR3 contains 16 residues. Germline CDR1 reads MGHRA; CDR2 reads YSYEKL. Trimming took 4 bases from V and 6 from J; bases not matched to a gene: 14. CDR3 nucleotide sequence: TGCGCCAGCAGCCGAGAAGGACAGGCGGGGATCGCTGAAGCTTTCTTT. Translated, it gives CASSREGQAGIAEAFF.

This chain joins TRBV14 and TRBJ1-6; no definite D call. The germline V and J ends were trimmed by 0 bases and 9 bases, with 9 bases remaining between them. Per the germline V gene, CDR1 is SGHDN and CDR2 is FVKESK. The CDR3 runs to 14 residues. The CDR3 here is CASSQELIGSPLHF. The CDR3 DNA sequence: TGTGCCAGCAGCCAAGAACTGATTGGTTCACCCCTCCACTTT.

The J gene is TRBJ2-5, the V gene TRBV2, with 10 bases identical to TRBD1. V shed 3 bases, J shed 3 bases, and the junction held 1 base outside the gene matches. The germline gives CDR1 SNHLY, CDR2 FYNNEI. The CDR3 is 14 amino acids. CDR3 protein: CASSEGTGEETQYF. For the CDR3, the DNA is TGTGCCAGCAGTGAGGGGACAGGGGAAGAGACCCAGTACTTC.

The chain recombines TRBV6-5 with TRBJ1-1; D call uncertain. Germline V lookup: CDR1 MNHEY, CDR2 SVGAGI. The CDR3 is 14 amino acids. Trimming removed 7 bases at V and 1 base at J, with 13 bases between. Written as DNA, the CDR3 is TGTGCCAGCAAGGGTTCGGGTGGGAACACTGAAGCTTTCTTT. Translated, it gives CASKGSGGNTEAFF.

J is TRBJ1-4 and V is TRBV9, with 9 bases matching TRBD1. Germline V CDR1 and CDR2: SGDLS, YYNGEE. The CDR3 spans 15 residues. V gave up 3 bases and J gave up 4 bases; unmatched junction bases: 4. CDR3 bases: TGTGCCAGCAGCGCCACAGGGGGCAGTAATGAAAAACTGTTTTTT. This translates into CASSATGGSNEKLFF.

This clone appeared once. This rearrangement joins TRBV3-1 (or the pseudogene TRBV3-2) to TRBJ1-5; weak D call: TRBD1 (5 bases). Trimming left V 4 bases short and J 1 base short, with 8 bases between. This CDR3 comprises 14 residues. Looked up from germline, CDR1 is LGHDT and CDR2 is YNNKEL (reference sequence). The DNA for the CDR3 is TGTGCCAGCAGCCTCCGGGACAGCAATCAGCCCCAGCATTTT. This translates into CASSLRDSNQPQHF.

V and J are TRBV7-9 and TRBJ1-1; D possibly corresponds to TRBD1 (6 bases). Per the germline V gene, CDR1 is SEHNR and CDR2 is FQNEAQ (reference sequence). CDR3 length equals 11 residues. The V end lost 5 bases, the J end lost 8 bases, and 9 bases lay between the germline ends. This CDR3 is CASSAGTEAFF. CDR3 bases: TGTGCCAGCAGCGCGGGGACAGAAGCTTTCTTT.

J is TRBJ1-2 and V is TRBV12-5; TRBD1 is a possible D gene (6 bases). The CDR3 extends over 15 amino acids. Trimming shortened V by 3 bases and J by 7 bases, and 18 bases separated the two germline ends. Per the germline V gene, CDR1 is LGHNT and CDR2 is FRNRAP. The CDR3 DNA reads TGTGCTAGTGGTTTAAGTCCCGGGGGGCAAGGTGGCTACACCTTC. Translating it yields CASGLSPGGQGGYTF. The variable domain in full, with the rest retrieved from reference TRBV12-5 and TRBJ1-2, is DARVTQTPRHKVTEMGQEVTMRCQPILGHNTVFWYRQTMMQGLELLAYFRNRAPLDDSGMPKDRFSAEMPDATLATLKIQPSEPRDSAVYFCASGLSPGGQGGYTFGSGTRLTVV.

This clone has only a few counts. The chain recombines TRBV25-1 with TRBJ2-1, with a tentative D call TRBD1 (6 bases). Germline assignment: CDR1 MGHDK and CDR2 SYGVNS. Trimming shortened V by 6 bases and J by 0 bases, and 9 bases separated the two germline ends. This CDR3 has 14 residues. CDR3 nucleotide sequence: TGTGCCAGCAGCACAGGGTCCTCCTACAATGAGCAGTTCTTC. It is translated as CASSTGSSYNEQFF.

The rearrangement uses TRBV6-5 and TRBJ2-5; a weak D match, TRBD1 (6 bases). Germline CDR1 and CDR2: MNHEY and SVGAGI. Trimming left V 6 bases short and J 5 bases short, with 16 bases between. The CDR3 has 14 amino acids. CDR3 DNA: TGTGCCAGCAGAGAGACAGGAACGACGGAGACCCAGTACTTC. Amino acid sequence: CASRETGTTETQYF.